This TCR beta chain is from a study of T cell repertoires in aging, cancer and after chemotherapy. Study summary: Chronic lymphocytic leukemia patients on fludarabine- or bendamustine-based regimens gave paired samples before and after chemotherapy. Around 8.8 million TCR reads made up the full dataset. General observations from the study: Untreated cancer patients had significantly lower blood TCR diversity than age-matched healthy donors.

A mixed TRB-A/B primer pool amplified rearranged TRB by multiplex touch-down PCR. MiXCR, run by TCRdb on the multiplex PCR reads, gives a single entry per CDR3 protein. The repertoire holds roughly 8,600 distinct CDR3 sequences, with 20% to 25% as singletons. CDR1 is MNHNY, CDR2 SVGAGI, per germline (reference sequence). CDR3 length equals 14 residues. The V segment lost 2 bases and the J segment 7 bases; nucleotides outside the gene matches: 7. This clonotype is classed as medium-sized. Its cognate antigen is unknown. Peripheral blood genomic DNA, not sorted cells or RNA, was the template. The receptor comes from a human donor with a blood cancer. Sequencing input: blood. The V gene is TRBV6-6, the J gene TRBJ1-2, with 7 bases aligning to TRBD1. The CDR3 sequence is CASSYPEGASGYTF. DNA of the CDR3: TGTGCCAGCAGTTACCCGGAGGGGGCCAGTGGCTACACCTTC.